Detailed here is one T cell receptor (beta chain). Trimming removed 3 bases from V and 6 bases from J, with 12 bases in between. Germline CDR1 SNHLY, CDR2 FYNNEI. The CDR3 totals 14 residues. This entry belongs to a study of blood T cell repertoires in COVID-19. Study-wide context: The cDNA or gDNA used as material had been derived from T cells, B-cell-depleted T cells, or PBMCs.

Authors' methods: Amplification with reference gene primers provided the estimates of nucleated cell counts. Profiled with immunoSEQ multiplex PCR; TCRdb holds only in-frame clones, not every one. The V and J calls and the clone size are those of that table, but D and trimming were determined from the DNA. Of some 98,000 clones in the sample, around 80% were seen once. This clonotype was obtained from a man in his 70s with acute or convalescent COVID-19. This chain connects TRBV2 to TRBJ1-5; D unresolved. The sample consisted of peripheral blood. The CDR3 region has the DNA TGTGCCAGCAGTGACGCGATCTCAACTCAGCCCCAGCATTTT. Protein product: CASSDAISTQPQHF.